The subject of this entry is one T cell receptor (beta chain). Its antigen is currently unknown. This sample was included in a study of cytomegalovirus exposure and HLA in healthy donors. Notes on the study in general: An observed cluster of highly shared sequence variants was recorded as a likely sequencing artifact.

It was with 60 Vbeta and 13 Jbeta primers that the PCR ran. Authors' data handling: The count from a later analysis was tens of millions of unique TCR beta chains, some 12 million of them shared. This table comes from immunoSEQ multiplex PCR, and its TCRdb copy is limited to in-frame clones, with some not included. V and J calls and clone size are given by that table; D and trimming were obtained from the DNA. In the table there are 75,000 to 80,000 clones, roughly 70% of which are singletons. CDR1 SGHNT and CDR2 YYREEE come from the germline V gene (reference sequence). Trimming took off 0 bases at V and 1 base at J, with 7 bases between the two ends. This CDR3 contains 14 residues. Participants comprised healthy donors of bone marrow. Donors likely had unrecorded immune exposures despite being nominally healthy when sampled.

The chain is built from TRBV5-4 and TRBJ2-5; tentative D call: TRBD2 (5 bases). The clonotype originates from a man between 60 and 70 years old in good health and CMV-seropositive. The sequenced sample consisted of PBMCs. CDR3 nucleotides: TGTGCCAGCAGCTTGGAACTAGTCCAAGAGACCCAGTACTTC. Amino acids: CASSLELVQETQYF.